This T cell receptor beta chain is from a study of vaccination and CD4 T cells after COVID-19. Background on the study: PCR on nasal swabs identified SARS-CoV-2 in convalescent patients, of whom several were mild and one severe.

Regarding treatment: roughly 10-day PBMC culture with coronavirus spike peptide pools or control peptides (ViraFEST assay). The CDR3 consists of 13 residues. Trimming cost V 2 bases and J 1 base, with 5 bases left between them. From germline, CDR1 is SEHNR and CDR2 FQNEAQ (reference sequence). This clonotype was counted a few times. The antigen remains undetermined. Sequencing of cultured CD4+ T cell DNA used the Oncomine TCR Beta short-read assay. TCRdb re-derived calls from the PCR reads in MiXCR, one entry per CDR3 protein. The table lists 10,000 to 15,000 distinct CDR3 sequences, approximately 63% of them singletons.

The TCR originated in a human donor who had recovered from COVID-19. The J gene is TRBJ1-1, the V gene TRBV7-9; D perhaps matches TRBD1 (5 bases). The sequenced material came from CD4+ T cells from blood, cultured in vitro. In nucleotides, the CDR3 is TGTGCCAGCAGCTTACAGGGGAACACTGAAGCTTTCTTT. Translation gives CASSLQGNTEAFF.